The next 14 T cell receptor beta chains were all read from a single sample in a study of blood T cells in healthy people across ages. A second roughly 6 to 12 cycle PCR used barcoded and J-beta primers. TCRdb itself ran the 5' RACE reads through MiXCR, one entry per CDR3 protein. The repertoire includes about 1.5 million distinct CDR3 sequences, 40% to 45% of them detected once, and about 4.1% sits in the top ten. The material sequenced was blood. Every receptor here comes from a woman in her late teens or twenties in good health.

To note about this clonotype: A much bigger clone sits one base away, suggesting this may be a read error. The chain joins TRBV3-1 to TRBJ2-4; 7 bases line up with TRBD2. This CDR3 comprises 17 residues. The V gene's germline CDR1 is LGHDT and CDR2 YNNKEL (reference sequence). The CDR3 DNA sequence: TGTGCCAGCAGCCAAGAGTATAGCGGGCTAGCCAAAAAAATTCAGTACTTC. This codes for CASSQEYSGLAKKIQYF. The variable domain in full, with the rest retrieved from reference TRBV3-1 and TRBJ2-4, is DTAVSQTPKYLVTQMGNDKSIKCEQNLGHDTMYWYKQDSKKFLKIMFSYNNKELIINETVPNRFSPKSPDKAHLNLHINSLELGDSAVYFCASSQEYSGLAKKIQYFGAGTRLSVL.

V and J are TRBV4-3 and TRBJ2-1; possible D gene TRBD2, 7 bases. The germline CDR1 and CDR2 sequences are LGHNA and YSLEER. V shed 0 bases and J shed 3 bases, with 12 bases lying between them. CDR3 length: 16 residues. CDR3 sequence: CASSQDGGAGYNEQFF. The CDR3, as DNA: TGCGCCAGCAGCCAAGATGGGGGGGCGGGCTACAATGAGCAGTTCTTC.

Details on this clonotype: The junction departs from the called germline gene at one end, perhaps through a read error. The rearrangement uses TRBV11-2 and TRBJ2-6; D is ambiguous. CDR1 is SGHAT and CDR2 is FQNNGV in the germline V gene. This CDR3 is 14 amino acids long. CDR3 bases: TGTGCCAGCAGCTTGACCTCTTGGGCCAACGTCCTGACTTTC. Its protein is CASSLTSWANVLTF. Filled out from reference TRBV11-2 and TRBJ2-6, the complete variable domain reads EAGVAQSPRYKIIEKRQSVAFWCNPISGHATLYWYQQILGQGPKLLIQFQNNGVVDDSQLPKDRFSAERLKGVDSTLKIQPAKLEDSAVYLCASSLTSWANVLTFGAGSRLTVL.

This sequence joins TRBV4-1 and TRBJ2-7, with D perhaps matching TRBD2 (6 bases). The CDR3 totals 12 residues. Germline V gene sequence: CDR1 MGHRA, CDR2 YSYEKL. The DNA of the CDR3 is TGCGCGAGCGGGCTAGGCCACTACGAGCAGTACTTC. Protein product: CASGLGHYEQYF.

The V gene is TRBV15, the J gene TRBJ2-1; 9 positions match TRBD2. Germline CDR1 LNHNV, CDR2 YYDKDF (reference sequence). V trimming: 2 bases; J trimming: 7 bases; junction bases outside the gene matches: 9. The CDR3 extends over 16 amino acids. The CDR3 loop is CATSRIGREGRNEQFF. Here the CDR3 DNA reads TGTGCCACCAGCAGAATCGGGCGGGAGGGCCGAAATGAGCAGTTCTTC. Using reference TRBV15 and TRBJ2-1 for the parts outside the CDR3, the full variable domain is DAMVIQNPRYQVTQFGKPVTLSCSQTLNHNVMYWYQQKSSQAPKLLFHYYDKDFNNEADTPDNFQSRRPNTSFCFLDIRSPGLGDTAMYLCATSRIGREGRNEQFFGPGTRLTVL.

The chain has TRBV6-5 and TRBJ1-5, with 8 positions matching TRBD1. This CDR3 is built from 14 residues. From germline, CDR1 is MNHEY and CDR2 SVGAGI. V was clipped by 5 bases and J by 6 bases; unmatched bases: 6. This CDR3 reads CASSTGGVSQPQHF. CDR3 coding DNA: TGTGCCAGCAGTACAGGGGGTGTTAGTCAGCCCCAGCATTTT.

This chain joins TRBV27 and TRBJ2-2; no firm D call. Trimming left V 1 base short and J 2 bases short, with 8 bases between. This CDR3 has 15 amino acids. Looked up from germline, CDR1 is MNHEY and CDR2 is SMNVEV (reference sequence). The DNA for the CDR3 is TGTGCCAGCAGTTTATTCGTCTCTAACACCGGGGAGCTGTTTTTT. Translating it yields CASSLFVSNTGELFF.

The chain is built from TRBV7-9 and TRBJ2-7; TRBD2 aligns across 10 bases. The germline CDR1 and CDR2 sequences are SEHNR and FQNEAQ (reference sequence). The V and J ends lost 6 bases and 0 bases, in that order; junction bases with no gene match: 5. This CDR3 is built from 15 residues. In DNA, the CDR3 is TGTGCCAGCAGACCAGGACTAGCGGACTCCTACGAGCAGTACTTC. Protein product: CASRPGLADSYEQYF.

The chain carries TRBV6-2 or TRBV6-3 and TRBJ2-1; tentatively, D is TRBD2 (5 bases). Trimming took 4 bases from V and 0 from J, leaving 13 bases between them. CDR3 size: 16 residues. CDR1 and CDR2 from the germline V gene are MNHEY and SVGEGT. The CDR3 loop reads CASSWEYISSYNEQFF. CDR3 bases: TGTGCCAGCAGTTGGGAGTATATCTCCTCCTACAATGAGCAGTTCTTC.

The chain links TRBV7-6 to TRBJ2-3, with 10 nucleotides matching TRBD2. Germline-derived CDR1 and CDR2 are SGHVS and FNYEAQ. V was clipped by 4 bases and J by 5 bases; unmatched bases: 9. The CDR3 contains 16 residues. For the CDR3, the DNA is TGTGCCAGCAGCTCCGACCGACTAGCGGGCCTAGATACGCAGTATTTT. Its translation: CASSSDRLAGLDTQYF.

This clonotype was counted only a few times. The rearrangement links TRBV7-2 to TRBJ2-1, with 7 bases matching TRBD1. CDR1 and CDR2 (germline): SGHTA, FQGNSA. The CDR3 totals 14 residues. Trimming at V came to 5 bases and at J to 8 bases, leaving 9 bases not matched to a gene. CDR3 residues: CASSIDRVLDEQFF. The CDR3 DNA follows: TGTGCCAGCAGCATAGACAGGGTTCTCGATGAGCAGTTCTTC.

V is TRBV5-1 and J is TRBJ2-6; the D gene is possibly TRBD1 (5 bases). CDR1 and CDR2 from the germline V gene are SGHRS and YFSETQ. This CDR3 is 16 amino acids long. Trimming stripped 1 base from V and 1 base from J, with 9 bases between. The CDR3 sequence: CASSLFKGSGANVLTF. The CDR3 nucleotides are TGCGCCAGCAGCTTGTTTAAGGGGTCTGGGGCCAACGTCCTGACTTTC.

The chain combines TRBV18 with TRBJ2-4, with unresolved D. With the DNA end fitting TRBJ2-7 better, the J assignment may be wrong. The CDR3 has 18 residues. CDR1 and CDR2 (germline): KGHSH, LQKENI. In DNA form, the CDR3 reads TGTGCCAGCTCACAACATCCAGTATCCGGTGGAGACCTATACGAGCAGTACTTC. Its protein is CASSQHPVSGGDLYEQYF.

The rearrangement joins TRBV6-6 to TRBJ2-4; 8 bases line up with TRBD1. The J call may be wrong; the DNA end is better matched by TRBJ2-7. The CDR3 spans 14 residues. Germline assignment: CDR1 MNHNY and CDR2 SVGAGI (reference sequence). The CDR3 nucleotides read TGTGCCAGCAGTGCTGGGGGACAGGTCACCGAGCAGTACTTC. This gives the protein CASSAGGQVTEQYF.